Sequencing of this TCR beta chain was carried out in a study of Graves' ophthalmopathy and Graves' hyperthyroidism. Study-level information: At the time of initial diagnosis and before any treatment, peripheral blood was collected.

Moderate-to-severe activity, CAS at least 3, NOSPECS at least 4 and duration under 3 months characterized donors with ophthalmopathy. The authors isolated PBMCs from over 7.5 ml of fresh peripheral blood. Researchers took RNA transcripts and amplified TCR beta CDR3 regions from them. After a first-round RT-PCR with HTBI primers, a second-round multiplex PCR was run. TCRdb used MiXCR to reprocess the multiplex PCR reads, holding one entry per CDR3 protein. The sample carries approximately 330,000 distinct CDR3 sequences, about a sixth recorded once. CDR1 is MNHEY, CDR2 SMNVEV, per germline (reference sequence). The V gene lost 3 bases and the J gene lost 2 bases, with 11 bases spanning the gap. The CDR3 runs to 15 residues.

This chain uses TRBV27 with TRBJ1-5; no clear D gene. The sequencing sample was made of peripheral blood. This TCR derives from an adult man with Graves' ophthalmopathy. CDR3: CASSFSGRGNQPQHF. Written as DNA, the CDR3 is TGTGCCAGCAGTTTCTCCGGACGGGGCAATCAGCCCCAGCATTTT.